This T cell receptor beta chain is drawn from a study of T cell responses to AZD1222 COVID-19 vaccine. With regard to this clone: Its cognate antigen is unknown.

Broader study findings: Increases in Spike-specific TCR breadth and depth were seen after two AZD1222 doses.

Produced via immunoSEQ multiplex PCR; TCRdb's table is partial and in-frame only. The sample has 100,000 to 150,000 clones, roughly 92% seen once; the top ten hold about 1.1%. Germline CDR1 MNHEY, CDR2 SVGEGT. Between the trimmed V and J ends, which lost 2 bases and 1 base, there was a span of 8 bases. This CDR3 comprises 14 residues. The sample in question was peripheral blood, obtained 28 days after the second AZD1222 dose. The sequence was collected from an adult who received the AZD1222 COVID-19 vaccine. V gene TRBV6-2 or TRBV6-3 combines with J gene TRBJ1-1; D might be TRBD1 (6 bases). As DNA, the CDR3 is TGTGCCAGCAGTTACCACAGGGAGAACACTGAAGCTTTCTTT. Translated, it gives CASSYHRENTEAFF.